A single sample is the source of the 6 T cell receptor beta chains below, sequenced in a study of CD8+CD57+ T cells in acquired aplastic anemia. The TCR beta profiling, which covered VDJ combination and CDR3 sequence, was carried out using genomic DNA as the template. In TCRdb, the reads were re-called with MiXCR into one record per CDR3 protein. This sample has hundreds of thousands of distinct CDR3 sequences, with 65% to 80% found just once. Specimen: sorted CD4+, CD8+, or CD8+CD57+ T cells (not recorded which) from PBMCs. These TCRs come from a human donor in good health, serving as a control.

The chain recombines TRBV20-1 with TRBJ1-1, with D unclear. The CDR3 is 13 amino acids. The V end lost 2 bases, the J end lost 6 bases, and 13 bases lay between the germline ends. Germline V gene data show CDR1 as DFQATT and CDR2 as SNEGSKA (reference sequence). As DNA, the CDR3 is TGCAGTGCTAGAACCCGTACTGGGGCTGAAGCTTTCTTT. It encodes CSARTRTGAEAFF.

Regarding this clonotype: An end of the junction does not agree with germline; a read error may underlie this. CDR3 residues: CASSFEGQGPYAQYF. The CDR3 DNA follows: TGTGCCAGCAGCTTTGAGGGGCAGGGGCCTTACGCGCAGTACTTC. This sequence joins TRBV15 and TRBJ2-7; D is perhaps TRBD1 (6 bases). Germline V gives CDR1 LNHNV, CDR2 YYDKDF (reference sequence). This CDR3 region has 15 residues. Supplemented by reference TRBV15 and TRBJ2-7, the full variable domain reads DAMVIQNPRYQVTQFGKPVTLSCSQTLNHNVMYWYQQKSSQAPKLLFHYYDKDFNNEADTPDNFQSRRPNTSFCFLDIRSPGLGDTAMYLCASSFEGQGPYAQYFGPGTRLTVT.

In its sample, this clonotype was seen many times. The rearrangement uses TRBV6-1 and TRBJ1-2, with 7 bases that match TRBD1. With 7 bases clipped from V and 7 bases from J, the junction kept 18 bases outside the gene matches. The germline CDR1 and CDR2 sequences are MNHNS and SASEGT. The CDR3 extends over 16 amino acids. The CDR3 sequence is CASITSPGQIIAGYTF. DNA of the CDR3: TGTGCCAGCATAACGTCCCCGGGACAGATAATTGCTGGCTACACCTTC.

This clonotype has at least ten counts. This chain links TRBV19 with TRBJ1-2; a weak D match, TRBD1 (5 bases). Germline assignment: CDR1 LNHDA and CDR2 SQIVND (reference sequence). CDR3 length: 15 amino acids. Trimming took off 5 bases at V and 3 bases at J, with 16 bases between the two ends. The CDR3 nucleotides are TGTGCCAGTAGTGAAGGTCACAGGCCCGACTATGGCTACACCTTC. This sequence encodes CASSEGHRPDYGYTF.

The J gene is TRBJ1-2, the V gene TRBV20-1; the D is unclear. Trimming took off 3 bases at V and 3 bases at J, with 2 bases between the two ends. This CDR3 has 10 amino acids. Germline CDR1 and CDR2: DFQATT and SNEGSKA (reference sequence). The DNA of the CDR3 is TGCAGTGCTAGGGACTATGGCTACACCTTC. Translating gives CSARDYGYTF.

This clonotype occurred a few times. The V and J genes are TRBV24-1 and TRBJ2-3, with TRBD1 matching 8 bases. CDR3 length: 15 residues. Looked up from germline, CDR1 is KGHDR and CDR2 is SFDVKD. The V and J ends lost 0 bases and 5 bases, in that order; junction bases with no gene match: 3. For the CDR3, the DNA is TGTGCCACCAGTGATTTGGGACAGGGTATAGATACGCAGTATTTT. Encoded protein: CATSDLGQGIDTQYF.